A selection of T cell receptor beta chains follows, all from one sample in a study of a mutant IDH1 vaccine in newly diagnosed glioma. The repertoire was sequenced with immunoSEQ multiplex PCR; TCRdb's copy has only in-frame clones and lacks some. The profile shows tens of thousands of clones, approximately 87% of them singletons. Which antigens these TCRs recognize remains unknown. Sequenced here: PBMCs, sampled from a glioma patient whose treatment included an IDH1 peptide vaccine. Receptors were obtained from a man in his forties with glioma. The CDR3 runs from the conserved cysteine through the conserved F or W. The order of the fields is D gene, clone size, V gene, J gene, CDR3 DNA, CDR3 protein. A D gene is named only where the DNA matches it firmly. Not every row has a clone size; where given, it reads once, few, many or a size class.

>.|.|TRBV28|TRBJ2-7
TGTGCCAGCAGTTTAAGGGCGGAAGGCGAGCAGTACTTC
CASSLRAEGEQYF
>TRBD2|.|TRBV19|TRBJ2-1
TGTGCCAGTAGTGATAGCGGGAGTCCCGATGAGCAGTTCTTC
CASSDSGSPDEQFF
>TRBD2|.|TRBV7-6|TRBJ2-5
TGTGGGGTGGGGGGACTAGCGGGAAATCAAGAGACCCAGTACTTC
CGVGGLAGNQETQYF
>TRBD1|.|TRBV15|TRBJ2-7
TGTGCCACCAGCAGAGTGCAGGGGGCACGGGGAGAGCAGTACTTC
CATSRVQGARGEQYF
>.|.|TRBV10-3|TRBJ2-3
TGTGCCACCGGGACTGACGGAGATACGCAGTATTTT
CATGTDGDTQYF
>.|.|TRBV5-8|TRBJ2-7
TGTGCCAGCAGTCCTCTCTCCGAGCAGTACTTC
CASSPLSEQYF
>.|once|TRBV4-2|TRBJ2-6
TGTGCCAGCAGCCAAGATAGTCAGGGGGGCCGCTCTGGGGCCAACGTCCTGACTTTC
CASSQDSQGGRSGANVLTF
>.|.|TRBV10-3|TRBJ2-5
TGTGCCATCTCGTCGGGGGAGCAAGAGACCCAGTACTTC
CAISSGEQETQYF
>.|.|TRBV5-1|TRBJ1-1
TGCGCCAGCAGCTACCAACAAGGCAGCGGTGAAGCTTTCTTT
CASSYQQGSGEAFF
>.|.|TRBV19|TRBJ2-7
TGTGCCAGTAGTCCCTTGGACAGCTCCTACGAGCAGTACTTC
CASSPLDSSYEQYF
>TRBD1|.|TRBV5-1|TRBJ2-7
TGCGCCAGCAGCTTGACAGGGACAGGGTTCCGATCCTACGAGCAGTACTTC
CASSLTGTGFRSYEQYF
>TRBD2|few|TRBV9|TRBJ2-7
TGTGCCAGCAGCGTGGGACTAGCGGGAGACTACGAGCAGTACTTC
CASSVGLAGDYEQYF
>.|once|TRBV5-1|TRBJ2-7
TGCGCCAGCAGCTTGCGTCAGGGTCCCTACGAGCAGTACTTC
CASSLRQGPYEQYF
>.|.|TRBV5-6|TRBJ1-5
TGTGCCAGCAGCTTTTATGGTGGCAATCAGCCCCAGCATTTT
CASSFYGGNQPQHF
>.|.|TRBV29-1|TRBJ1-1
TGCAGCGTTCGAATTTCGGATCCCAACACTGAAGCTTTCTTT
CSVRISDPNTEAFF